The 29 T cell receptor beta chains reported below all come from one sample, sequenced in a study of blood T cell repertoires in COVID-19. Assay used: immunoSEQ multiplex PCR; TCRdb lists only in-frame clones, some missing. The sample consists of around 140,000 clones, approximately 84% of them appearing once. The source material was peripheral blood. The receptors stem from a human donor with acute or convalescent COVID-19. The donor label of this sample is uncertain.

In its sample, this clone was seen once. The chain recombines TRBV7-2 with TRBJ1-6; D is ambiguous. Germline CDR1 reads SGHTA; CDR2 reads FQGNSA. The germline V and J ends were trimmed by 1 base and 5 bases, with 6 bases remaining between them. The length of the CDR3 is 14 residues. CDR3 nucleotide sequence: TGTGCCAGCAGCTTAGGCCAGAATAATTCACCCCTCCACTTT. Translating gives CASSLGQNNSPLHF. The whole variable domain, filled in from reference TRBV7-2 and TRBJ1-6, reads GAGVSQSPSNKVTEKGKDVELRCDPISGHTALYWYRQSLGQGLEFLIYFQGNSAPDKSGLPSDRFSAERTGGSVSTLTIQRTQQEDSAVYLCASSLGQNNSPLHFGNGTRLTVT.

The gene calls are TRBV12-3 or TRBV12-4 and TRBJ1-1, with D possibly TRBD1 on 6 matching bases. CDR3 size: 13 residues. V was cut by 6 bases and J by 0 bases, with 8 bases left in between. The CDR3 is CASRGQLNTEAFF. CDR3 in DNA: TGTGCCAGCAGAGGACAGCTGAACACTGAAGCTTTCTTT.

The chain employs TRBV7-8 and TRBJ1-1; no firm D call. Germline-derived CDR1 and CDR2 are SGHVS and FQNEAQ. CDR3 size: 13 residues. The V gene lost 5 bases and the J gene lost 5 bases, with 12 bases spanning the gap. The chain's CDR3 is CASSPGKVTEAFF. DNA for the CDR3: TGTGCCAGCAGCCCCGGTAAAGTGACTGAAGCTTTCTTT.

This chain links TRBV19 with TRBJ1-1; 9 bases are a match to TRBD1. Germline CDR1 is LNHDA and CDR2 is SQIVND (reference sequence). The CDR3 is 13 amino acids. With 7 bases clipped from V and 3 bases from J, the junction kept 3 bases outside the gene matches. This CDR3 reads CASTWTGDTEAFF. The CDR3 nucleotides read TGTGCCAGTACTTGGACAGGGGACACTGAAGCTTTCTTT.

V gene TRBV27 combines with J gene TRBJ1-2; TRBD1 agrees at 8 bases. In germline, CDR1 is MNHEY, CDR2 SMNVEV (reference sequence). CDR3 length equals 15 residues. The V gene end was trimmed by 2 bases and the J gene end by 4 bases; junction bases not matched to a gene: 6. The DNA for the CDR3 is TGTGCCAGCAGTTTAAGGACAGGGACGATCTATGGCTACACCTTC. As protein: CASSLRTGTIYGYTF.

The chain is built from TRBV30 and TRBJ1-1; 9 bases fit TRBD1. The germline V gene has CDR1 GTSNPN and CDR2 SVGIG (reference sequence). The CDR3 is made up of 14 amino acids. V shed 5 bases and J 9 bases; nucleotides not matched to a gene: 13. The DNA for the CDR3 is TGTGCCTGGGAGAAAACGGACAGGGGAGATAAAGCTTTCTTT. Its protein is CAWEKTDRGDKAFF.

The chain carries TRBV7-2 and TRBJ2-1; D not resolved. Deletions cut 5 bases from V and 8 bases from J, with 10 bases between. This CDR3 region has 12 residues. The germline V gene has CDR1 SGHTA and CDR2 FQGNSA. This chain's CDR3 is CASSPPSDEQFF. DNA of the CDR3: TGTGCCAGCAGCCCCCCCAGCGATGAGCAGTTCTTC.

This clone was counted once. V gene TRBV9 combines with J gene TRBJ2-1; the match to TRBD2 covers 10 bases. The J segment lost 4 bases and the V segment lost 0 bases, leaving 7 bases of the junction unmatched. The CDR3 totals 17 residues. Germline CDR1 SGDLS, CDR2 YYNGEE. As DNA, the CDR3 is TGTGCCAGCAGCGTAGTAGGGAATAGCGGGAGGTACAATGAGCAGTTCTTC. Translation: CASSVVGNSGRYNEQFF. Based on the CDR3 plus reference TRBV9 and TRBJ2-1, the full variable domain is DSGVTQTPKHLITATGQRVTLRCSPRSGDLSVYWYQQSLDQGLQFLIQYYNGEERAKGNILERFSAQQFPDLHSELNLSSLELGDSALYFCASSVVGNSGRYNEQFFGPGTRLTVL.

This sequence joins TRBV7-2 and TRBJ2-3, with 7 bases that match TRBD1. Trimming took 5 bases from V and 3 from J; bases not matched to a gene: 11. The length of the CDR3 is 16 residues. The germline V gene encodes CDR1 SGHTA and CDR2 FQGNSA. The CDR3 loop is CASSGGDRVGTDTQYF. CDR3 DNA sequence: TGTGCCAGCAGCGGAGGAGACAGGGTCGGAACAGATACGCAGTATTTT.

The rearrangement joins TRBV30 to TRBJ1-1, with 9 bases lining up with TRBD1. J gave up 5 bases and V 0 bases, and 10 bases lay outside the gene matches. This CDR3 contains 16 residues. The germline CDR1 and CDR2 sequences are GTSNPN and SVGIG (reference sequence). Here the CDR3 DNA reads TGTGCCTGGAGTGTACAGGGGGCGTTCCGTGATACTGAAGCTTTCTTT. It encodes CAWSVQGAFRDTEAFF.

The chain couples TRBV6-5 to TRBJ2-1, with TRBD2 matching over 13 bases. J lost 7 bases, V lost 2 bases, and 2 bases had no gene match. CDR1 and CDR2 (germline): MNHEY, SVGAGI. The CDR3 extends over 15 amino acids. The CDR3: CASSYGLAGENEQFF. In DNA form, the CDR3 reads TGTGCCAGCAGTTACGGACTAGCGGGGGAGAATGAGCAGTTCTTC.

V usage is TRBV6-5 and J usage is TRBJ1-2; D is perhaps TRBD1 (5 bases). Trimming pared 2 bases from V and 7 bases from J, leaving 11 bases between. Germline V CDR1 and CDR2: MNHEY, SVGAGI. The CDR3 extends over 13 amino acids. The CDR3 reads CASSYGQGGGYTF. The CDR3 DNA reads TGTGCCAGCAGTTACGGGCAGGGAGGTGGCTACACCTTC.

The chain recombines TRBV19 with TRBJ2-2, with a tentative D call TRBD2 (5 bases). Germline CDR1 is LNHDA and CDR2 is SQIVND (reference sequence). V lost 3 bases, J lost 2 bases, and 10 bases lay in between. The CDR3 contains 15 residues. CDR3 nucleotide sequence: TGTGCCAGTAGTATGCGGGCGCAAAACACCGGGGAGCTGTTTTTT. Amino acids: CASSMRAQNTGELFF.

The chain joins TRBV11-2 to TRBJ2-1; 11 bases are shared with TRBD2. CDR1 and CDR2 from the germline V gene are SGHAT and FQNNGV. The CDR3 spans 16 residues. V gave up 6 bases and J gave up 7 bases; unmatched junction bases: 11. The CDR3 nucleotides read TGTGCCAGCAGAACATCTACTAGCGGGAGACTGAATGAGCAGTTCTTC. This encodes CASRTSTSGRLNEQFF.

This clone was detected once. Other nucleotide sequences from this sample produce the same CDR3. The CDR3 nucleotides are TGTGCCAGTAGTATCGGGGGTAACTATGGCTACACCTTC. This codes for CASSIGGNYGYTF. The chain has TRBV19 and TRBJ1-2, with TRBD1 as a possible D gene (5 bases). V gave up 3 bases and J gave up 1 base, with 6 bases separating them. Germline V gene data show CDR1 as LNHDA and CDR2 as SQIVND (reference sequence). This CDR3 region has 13 residues.

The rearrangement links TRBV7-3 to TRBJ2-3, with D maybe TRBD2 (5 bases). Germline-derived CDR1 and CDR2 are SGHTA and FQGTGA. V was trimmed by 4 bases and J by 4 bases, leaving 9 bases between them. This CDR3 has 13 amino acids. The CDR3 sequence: CASSWTLSDTQYF. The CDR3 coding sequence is TGTGCCAGCAGCTGGACTTTATCAGATACGCAGTATTTT.

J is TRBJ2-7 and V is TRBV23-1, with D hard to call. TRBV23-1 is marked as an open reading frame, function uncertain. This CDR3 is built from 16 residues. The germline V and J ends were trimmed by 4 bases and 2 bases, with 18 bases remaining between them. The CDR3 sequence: CASSLSLGSLPYEQYF. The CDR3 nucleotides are TGCGCCAGCAGTCTTTCGTTGGGCAGCTTACCCTACGAGCAGTACTTC.

The CDR3 sequence: CASAPGGAGGPEDTQYF. Written as DNA, the CDR3 is TGTGCCAGCGCCCCCGGGGGGGCGGGAGGGCCTGAAGATACGCAGTATTTT. The chain joins TRBV25-1 to TRBJ2-3, with 9 bases fitting TRBD2. This CDR3 has 17 amino acids. The germline gives CDR1 MGHDK, CDR2 SYGVNS. The J segment lost 5 bases and the V segment lost 8 bases, leaving 17 bases of the junction unmatched.

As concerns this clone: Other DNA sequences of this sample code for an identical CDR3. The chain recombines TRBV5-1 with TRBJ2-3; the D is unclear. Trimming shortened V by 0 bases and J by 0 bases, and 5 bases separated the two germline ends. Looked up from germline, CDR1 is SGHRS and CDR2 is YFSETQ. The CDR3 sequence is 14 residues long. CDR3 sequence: CASSLDSSTDTQYF. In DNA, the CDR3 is TGCGCCAGCAGCTTGGATTCTAGCACAGATACGCAGTATTTT.

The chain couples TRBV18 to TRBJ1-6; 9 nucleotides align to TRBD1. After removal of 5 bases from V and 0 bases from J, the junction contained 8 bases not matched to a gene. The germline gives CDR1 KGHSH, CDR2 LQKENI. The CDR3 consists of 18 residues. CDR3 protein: CASSEGTGRSSYNSPLHF. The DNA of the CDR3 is TGTGCCAGCTCAGAAGGGACAGGGAGAAGCTCCTATAATTCACCCCTCCACTTT.

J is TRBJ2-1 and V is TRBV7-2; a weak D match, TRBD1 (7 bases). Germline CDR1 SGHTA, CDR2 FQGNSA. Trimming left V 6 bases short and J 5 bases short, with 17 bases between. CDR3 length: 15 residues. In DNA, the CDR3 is TGTGCCAGCAGGCGTCCAGGGGGGCCCCACAATGAGCAGTTCTTC. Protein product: CASRRPGGPHNEQFF.

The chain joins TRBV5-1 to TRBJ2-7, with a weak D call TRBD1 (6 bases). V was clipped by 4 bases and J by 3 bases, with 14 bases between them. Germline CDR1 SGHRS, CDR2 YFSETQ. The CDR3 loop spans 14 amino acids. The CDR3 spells CASSHRDKYYEQYF. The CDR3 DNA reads TGCGCCAGCAGCCACCGGGACAAGTACTACGAGCAGTACTTC.

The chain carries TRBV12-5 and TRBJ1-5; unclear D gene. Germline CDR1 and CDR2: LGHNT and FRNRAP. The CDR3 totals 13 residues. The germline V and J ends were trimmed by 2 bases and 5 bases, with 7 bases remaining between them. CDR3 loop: CASGLSGDQPQHF. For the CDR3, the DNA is TGTGCTAGTGGTTTGTCGGGAGATCAGCCCCAGCATTTT.

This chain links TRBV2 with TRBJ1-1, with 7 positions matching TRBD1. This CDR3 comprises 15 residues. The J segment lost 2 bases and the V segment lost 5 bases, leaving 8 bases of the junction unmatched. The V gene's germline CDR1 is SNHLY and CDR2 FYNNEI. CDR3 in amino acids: CASSPRVGGNTEAFF. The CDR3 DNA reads TGTGCCAGCAGTCCCCGCGTAGGGGGCAACACTGAAGCTTTCTTT. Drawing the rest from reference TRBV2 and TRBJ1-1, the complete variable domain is EPEVTQTPSHQVTQMGQEVILRCVPISNHLYFYWYRQILGQKVEFLVSFYNNEISEKSEIFDDQFSVERPDGSNFTLKIRSTKLEDSAMYFCASSPRVGGNTEAFFGQGTRLTVV.

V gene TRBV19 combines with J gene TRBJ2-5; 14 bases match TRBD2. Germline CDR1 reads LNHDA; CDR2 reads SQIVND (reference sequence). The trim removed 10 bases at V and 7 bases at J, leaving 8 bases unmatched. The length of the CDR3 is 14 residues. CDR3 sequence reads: CATGTSGSGGTQYF. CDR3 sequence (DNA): TGTGCCACCGGGACTAGCGGGAGTGGTGGGACCCAGTACTTC.

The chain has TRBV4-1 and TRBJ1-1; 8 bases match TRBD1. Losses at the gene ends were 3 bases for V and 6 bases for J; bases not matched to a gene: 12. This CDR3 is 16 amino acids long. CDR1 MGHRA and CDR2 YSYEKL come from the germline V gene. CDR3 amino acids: CASSHLTGQGSSEAFF. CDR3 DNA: TGCGCCAGCAGCCACTTAACCGGACAGGGCTCCTCTGAAGCTTTCTTT.

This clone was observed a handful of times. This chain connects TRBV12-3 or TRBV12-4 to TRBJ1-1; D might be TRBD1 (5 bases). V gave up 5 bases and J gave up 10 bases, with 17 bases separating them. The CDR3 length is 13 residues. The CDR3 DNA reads TGTGCCAGCAGTCAAGCAGAAGGGGAGGGAGCTTTCTTT. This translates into CASSQAEGEGAFF.

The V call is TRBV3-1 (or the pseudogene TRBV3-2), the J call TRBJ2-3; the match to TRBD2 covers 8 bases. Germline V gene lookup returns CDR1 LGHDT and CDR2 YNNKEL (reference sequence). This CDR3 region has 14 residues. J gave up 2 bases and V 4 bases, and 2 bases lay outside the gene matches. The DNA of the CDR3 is TGTGCCAGCAGCCCCGGGAGGGCCACAGATACGCAGTATTTT. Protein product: CASSPGRATDTQYF.

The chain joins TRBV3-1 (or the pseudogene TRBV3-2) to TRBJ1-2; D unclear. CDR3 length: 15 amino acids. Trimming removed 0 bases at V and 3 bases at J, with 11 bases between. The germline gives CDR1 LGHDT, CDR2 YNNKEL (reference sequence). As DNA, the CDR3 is TGTGCCAGCAGCCAAGATTTGCGGGCCCACTATGGCTACACCTTC. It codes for CASSQDLRAHYGYTF.